The 9 T cell receptor beta chains in this list originate from one sample, sequenced in a study of shared clonotypes between healthy human individuals. Sequencing used immunoSEQ multiplex PCR; TCRdb keeps in-frame clones, though not all of them. The sample includes around 2,000,000 clones, 85% to 95% of them seen just once. Sequenced: naive CD4+ T cells sorted from blood. Subset noted: CD45RA+ positively selected. The receptors shown here come from a man in his late teens or twenties in good health.

The rearrangement links TRBV30 to TRBJ2-1, with D perhaps matching TRBD2 (6 bases). V lost 8 bases and J lost 5, with 22 bases in between. Germline V gives CDR1 GTSNPN, CDR2 SVGIG (reference sequence). The CDR3 extends over 15 amino acids. This CDR3 is CARDERFGTDNEQFF. Here the CDR3 DNA reads TGTGCCCGCGACGAAAGATTCGGGACTGACAATGAGCAGTTCTTC. Full variable domain (missing parts from reference TRBV30 and TRBJ2-1): SQTIHQWPATLVQPVGSPLSLECTVEGTSNPNLYWYRQAAGRGLQLLFYSVGIGQISSEVPQNLSASRPQDRQFILSSKKLLLSDSGFYLCARDERFGTDNEQFFGPGTRLTVL.

The rearrangement uses TRBV5-4 and TRBJ1-1; D is perhaps TRBD1 (6 bases). Germline V gene lookup returns CDR1 SGHNT and CDR2 YYREEE (reference sequence). The V end was cut by 2 bases, the J end by 0 bases, with 14 bases between. The CDR3 sequence is 16 residues long. The CDR3 DNA reads TGTGCCAGCAGCTTTTATGCAACAGGGATGAACACTGAAGCTTTCTTT. Amino acids: CASSFYATGMNTEAFF.

The chain is built from TRBV5-5 and TRBJ1-1; the D gene is possibly TRBD1 (5 bases). The V end was cut by 5 bases, the J end by 0 bases, with 14 bases between. The germline gives CDR1 SGHKS, CDR2 YYEKEE (reference sequence). CDR3 length: 15 residues. CDR3 sequence (DNA): TGTGCCAGCAGTACTCCGGGACCGATGAACACTGAAGCTTTCTTT. This encodes CASSTPGPMNTEAFF.

The V call is TRBV2, the J call TRBJ1-2; TRBD1 agrees at 9 bases. With 6 bases clipped from V and 9 bases from J, the junction kept 11 bases outside the gene matches. Germline CDR1 and CDR2: SNHLY and FYNNEI. CDR3 size: 14 residues. This CDR3 is CASRTDRGTLSYTF. The CDR3 DNA reads as TGTGCCAGCAGGACTGACAGGGGGACGCTAAGCTACACCTTC.

The rearrangement uses TRBV4-2 and TRBJ2-5; a weak D match, TRBD2 (5 bases). Germline CDR1 and CDR2: LGHNA and YNFKEQ. This CDR3 contains 18 residues. V was cut by 0 bases and J by 5 bases, with 22 bases left in between. As DNA, the CDR3 is TGTGCCAGCAGCCAAGATAGGTCTAGCTCAACGACGCGGGAGACCCAGTACTTC. Translating it yields CASSQDRSSSTTRETQYF.

V is TRBV5-4 and J is TRBJ2-7; D possibly corresponds to TRBD1 (6 bases). Germline loops: CDR1 SGHNT, CDR2 YYREEE (reference sequence). The CDR3 spans 15 residues. With 2 bases removed from V and 6 bases from J, the gap between germline ends came to 18 bases. This CDR3 is CASSFSAGEIGEQYF. DNA for the CDR3: TGTGCCAGCAGCTTTTCCGCAGGGGAGATCGGCGAGCAGTACTTC.

This chain connects TRBV2 to TRBJ2-7; D is perhaps TRBD1 or TRBD2 (5 bases each). Trimming shortened V by 3 bases and J by 3 bases, and 12 bases separated the two germline ends. The CDR3 runs to 14 residues. The germline gives CDR1 SNHLY, CDR2 FYNNEI. This CDR3 reads CASSEGRRIYEQYF. CDR3 coding DNA: TGTGCCAGCAGTGAGGGACGTCGGATCTACGAGCAGTACTTC. Full variable domain (remainder filled in from reference TRBV2 and TRBJ2-7): EPEVTQTPSHQVTQMGQEVILRCVPISNHLYFYWYRQILGQKVEFLVSFYNNEISEKSEIFDDQFSVERPDGSNFTLKIRSTKLEDSAMYFCASSEGRRIYEQYFGPGTRLTVT.

This chain links TRBV5-1 with TRBJ2-1, with D possibly being TRBD1 (6 bases). There are 15 residues in the CDR3. V lost 3 bases to trimming and J lost 4 bases, with 14 bases between them. CDR1 SGHRS and CDR2 YFSETQ come from the germline V gene. CDR3 in amino acids: CASSSSAGEYNEQFF. The DNA for the CDR3 is TGCGCCAGCAGCTCGTCGGCAGGGGAGTACAATGAGCAGTTCTTC. The full variable domain, completed using reference TRBV5-1 and TRBJ2-1, is KAGVTQTPRYLIKTRGQQVTLSCSPISGHRSVSWYQQTPGQGLQFLFEYFSETQRNKGNFPGRFSGRQFSNSRSEMNVSTLELGDSALYLCASSSSAGEYNEQFFGPGTRLTVL.

Concerning this clone: Within the sample, other DNA sequences also encode this same CDR3. The rearrangement uses TRBV11-2 and TRBJ2-5; D possibly matches TRBD1 or TRBD2 (5 bases each). The CDR3 spans 12 residues. Per the germline V gene, CDR1 is SGHAT and CDR2 is FQNNGV. The ends were cut back, 5 bases at V and 5 bases at J, with 9 bases in the middle. In DNA, the CDR3 is TGTGCCAGCAGCCCTTGGGGGGAGACCCAGTACTTC. Its translation is CASSPWGETQYF.